The 3 T cell receptor beta chains in this list originate from one sample, sequenced in a study of control samples from healthy donors and cancer patients. This table comes from immunoSEQ multiplex PCR, and its TCRdb copy is limited to in-frame clones, with some not included. This table holds more than 70,000 clones, over 85% found once. The sample taken for sequencing was PBMCs. Receptor source: a man aged 55 to 70 with lung cancer.

J is TRBJ2-3 and V is TRBV5-4; TRBD1 aligns across 8 bases. In germline, CDR1 is SGHNT, CDR2 YYREEE (reference sequence). This CDR3 is built from 15 residues. V dropped 4 bases and J dropped 1; count of bases not matched to a gene: 5. CDR3 sequence: CASSRPGQGTDTQYF. CDR3 nucleotide sequence: TGTGCCAGCAGCAGACCGGGACAGGGCACAGATACGCAGTATTTT. Complete variable domain (other parts from reference TRBV5-4 and TRBJ2-3): ETGVTQSPTHLIKTRGQQVTLRCSSQSGHNTVSWYQQALGQGPQFIFQYYREEENGRGNFPPRFSGLQFPNYSSELNVNALELDDSALYLCASSRPGQGTDTQYFGPGTRLTVL.

J is TRBJ2-2 and V is TRBV27; D is undetermined. CDR1 is MNHEY and CDR2 is SMNVEV in the germline V gene (reference sequence). The CDR3 runs to 13 residues. The V gene lost 5 bases and the J gene lost 4 bases, with 8 bases spanning the gap. Here the CDR3 reads CASSRIVTGELFF. The CDR3 bases are TGTGCCAGCAGTCGGATAGTCACCGGGGAGCTGTTTTTT.

In its sample, this clone was seen once. This chain uses TRBV10-3 with TRBJ2-1, with TRBD2 matching 9 bases. Trimming cost V 10 bases and J 8 bases; bases outside gene matches: 6. This CDR3 comprises 12 residues. Germline CDR1 ENHRY, CDR2 SYGVKD. The CDR3 DNA reads TGTGCCACCGGACTAGCGAACGATGAGCAGTTCTTC. Amino acids: CATGLANDEQFF.